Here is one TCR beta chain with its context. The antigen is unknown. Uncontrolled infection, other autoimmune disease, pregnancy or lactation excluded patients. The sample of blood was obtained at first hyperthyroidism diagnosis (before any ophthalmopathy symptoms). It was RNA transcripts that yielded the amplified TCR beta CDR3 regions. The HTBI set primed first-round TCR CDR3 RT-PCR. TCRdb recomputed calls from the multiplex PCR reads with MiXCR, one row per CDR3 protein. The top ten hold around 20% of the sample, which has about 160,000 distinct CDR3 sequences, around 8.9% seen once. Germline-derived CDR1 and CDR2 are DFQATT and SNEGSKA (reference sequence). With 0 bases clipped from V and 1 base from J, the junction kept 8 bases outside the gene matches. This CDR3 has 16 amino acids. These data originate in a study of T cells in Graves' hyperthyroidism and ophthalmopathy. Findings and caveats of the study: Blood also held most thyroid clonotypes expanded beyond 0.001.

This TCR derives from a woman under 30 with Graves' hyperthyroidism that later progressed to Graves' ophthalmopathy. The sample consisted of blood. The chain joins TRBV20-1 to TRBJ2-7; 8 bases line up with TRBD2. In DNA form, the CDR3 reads TGCAGTGCTAGAGATGCAAGCGGGGGAGGGTCCTACGAGCAGTACTTC. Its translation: CSARDASGGGSYEQYF.